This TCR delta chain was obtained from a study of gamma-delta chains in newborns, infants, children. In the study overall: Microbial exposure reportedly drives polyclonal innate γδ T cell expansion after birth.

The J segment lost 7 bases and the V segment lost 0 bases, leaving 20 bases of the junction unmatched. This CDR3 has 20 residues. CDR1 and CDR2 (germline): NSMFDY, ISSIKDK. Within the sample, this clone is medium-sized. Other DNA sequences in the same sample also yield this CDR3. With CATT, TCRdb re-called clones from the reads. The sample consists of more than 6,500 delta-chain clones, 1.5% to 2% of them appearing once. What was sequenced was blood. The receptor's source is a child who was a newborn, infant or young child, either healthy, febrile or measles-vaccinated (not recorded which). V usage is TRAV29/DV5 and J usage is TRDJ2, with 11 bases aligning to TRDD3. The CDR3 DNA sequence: TGTGCAGCAAGCGATTCGCCTCCGTTGGGTGGGGGATACGGTGTAGCACAACTCTTCTTT. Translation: CAASDSPPLGGGYGVAQLFF.